This T cell receptor (beta chain) comes out of a study of cytomegalovirus exposure and HLA in healthy donors. The PCR contained 60 Vbeta and 13 Jbeta primers. Clones were sequenced by immunoSEQ multiplex PCR, and TCRdb holds only the in-frame ones, with some missing. The sample holds 100,000 to 120,000 clones, roughly 13% seen once. Notes on the study in general: The analysis excluded some indistinguishable V segments, including TRBV6-2 and TRBV6-3. Association of a missense DCLRE1C variant with TCR beta V- and J-gene trimming was reported in a later analysis. Later analysis identified several of the most significant clusters that appeared linked to common viral pathogens.

Germline V gene data show CDR1 as ENHRY and CDR2 as SYGVKD. The CDR3 loop spans 12 amino acids. The V segment lost 7 bases and the J segment 5 bases; nucleotides outside the gene matches: 4. Worth noting for this clone: The antigen is not known.

The chain is built from TRBV10-3 and TRBJ2-7, with 8 bases matching TRBD2. Source material: PBMCs. The sequence was collected from a man aged 35 to 55 in good health and CMV-seropositive. The CDR3 is CAITSGSDEQYF. The CDR3 DNA sequence: TGTGCCATCACGAGCGGGAGTGACGAGCAGTACTTC.